The clone carrying this TCR beta chain came up many times. Its antigen is unidentified. For TCR beta, libraries came from quantitative 5'-RACE with molecular barcodes. TCRdb ran MiXCR on the 5' RACE reads and lists one entry per CDR3 protein. The data contain around 120,000 distinct CDR3 sequences, around 9.3% of them singletons. These data are taken from a study of CD8 T cells in ankylosing spondylitis. V dropped 1 base and J dropped 13 bases, with 13 bases sitting between them. Germline V gene data show CDR1 as LGHDT and CDR2 as YNNKEL (reference sequence). There are 12 residues in the CDR3. Overall study findings and caveats: Some of the motif variants had earlier been found in reactive arthritis patients' fluid and blood.

The chain couples TRBV3-1 to TRBJ1-1; D uncertain. The sample was blood, either unsorted or a sorted T cell fraction (not recorded which). The source of this sequence is a male donor with ankylosing spondylitis or in good health (not recorded which). CDR3 loop: CASSQGGPGIFF. The CDR3 bases are TGTGCCAGCAGCCAAGGTGGACCGGGTATTTTCTTT.